The T cell receptor (beta chain) under discussion was sequenced for a study of blood T cells in healthy people across ages. Study-wide context: Per two T cells, about one barcoded beta molecule was captured through template switching. Study-wide results and caveats: TCR beta diversity tracked closely with naive T cell percentage. The study found more naive CD4+ cells and higher diversity in long-lived than aged donors.

As for this clonotype: The antigen remains undetermined.

The ends were cut back, 5 bases at V and 8 bases at J, with 13 bases in the middle. CDR3 length: 13 residues. The germline gives CDR1 SNHLY, CDR2 FYNNEI. Through a sample-barcoded 5' primer and a J-beta primer mix, a second PCR was run for roughly 6 to 11 cycles. TCRdb re-derived calls from the 5' RACE reads in MiXCR, one entry per CDR3 protein. The table records over 600,000 distinct CDR3 sequences, roughly 50% of them present only once. The chain couples TRBV2 to TRBJ2-1; D is perhaps TRBD1 (6 bases). The sequencing sample was made of blood. The receptor was derived from a man aged 40-55 years in good health. The CDR3 nucleotides read TGTGCCAGCAGTTTCAGGGGTTACGATGAGCAGTTCTTC. Its protein product is CASSFRGYDEQFF.